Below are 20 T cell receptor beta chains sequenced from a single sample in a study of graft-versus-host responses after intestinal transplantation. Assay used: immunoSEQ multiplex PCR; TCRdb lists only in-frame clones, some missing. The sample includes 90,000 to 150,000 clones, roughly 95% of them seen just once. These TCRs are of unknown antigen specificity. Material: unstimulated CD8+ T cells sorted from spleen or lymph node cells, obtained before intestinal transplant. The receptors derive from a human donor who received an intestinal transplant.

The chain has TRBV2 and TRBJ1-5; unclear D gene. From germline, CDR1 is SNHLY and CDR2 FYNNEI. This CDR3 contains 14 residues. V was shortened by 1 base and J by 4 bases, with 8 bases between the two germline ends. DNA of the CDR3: TGTGCCAGCAGTGAAGAGTCAGCGAATCAGCCCCAGCATTTT. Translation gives CASSEESANQPQHF.

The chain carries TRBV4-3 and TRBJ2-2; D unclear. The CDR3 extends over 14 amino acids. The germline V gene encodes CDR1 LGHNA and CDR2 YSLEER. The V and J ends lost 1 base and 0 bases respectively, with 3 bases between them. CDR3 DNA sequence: TGCGCCAGCAGCCAAGGTCCGAACACCGGGGAGCTGTTTTTT. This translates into CASSQGPNTGELFF.

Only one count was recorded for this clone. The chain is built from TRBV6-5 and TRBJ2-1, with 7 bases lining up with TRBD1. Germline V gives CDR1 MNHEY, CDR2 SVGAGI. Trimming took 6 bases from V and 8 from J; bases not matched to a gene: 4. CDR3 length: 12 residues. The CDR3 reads CASRSTGDEQFF. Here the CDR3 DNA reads TGTGCCAGCAGATCTACAGGGGATGAGCAGTTCTTC.

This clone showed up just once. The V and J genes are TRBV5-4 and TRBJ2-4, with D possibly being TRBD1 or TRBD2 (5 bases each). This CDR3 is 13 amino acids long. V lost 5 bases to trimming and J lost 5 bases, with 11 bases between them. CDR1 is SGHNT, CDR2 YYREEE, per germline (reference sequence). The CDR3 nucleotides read TGTGCCAGCAGTTCCGGGACGGAAAACATTCAGTACTTC. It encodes CASSSGTENIQYF.

CDR3 in amino acids: CASSIRVAFGRGTTDTQYF. CDR3 nucleotide sequence: TGTGCCAGTAGTATAAGGGTCGCATTCGGACGCGGAACCACAGATACGCAGTATTTT. The V and J genes are TRBV19 and TRBJ2-3; the D is unclear. The V gene's germline CDR1 is LNHDA and CDR2 SQIVND (reference sequence). The CDR3 loop spans 19 amino acids. V gave up 2 bases and J gave up 2 bases, with 23 bases separating them.

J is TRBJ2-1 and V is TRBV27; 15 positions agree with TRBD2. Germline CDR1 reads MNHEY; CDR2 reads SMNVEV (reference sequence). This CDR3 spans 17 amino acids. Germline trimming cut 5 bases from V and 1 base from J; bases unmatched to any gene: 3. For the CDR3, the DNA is TGTGCCAGCAGTGCGGGGACTAGCGGGGGGTCCTACAATGAGCAGTTCTTC. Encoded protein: CASSAGTSGGSYNEQFF.

Here the CDR3 reads CASSQNHYEQYF. The CDR3 coding sequence is TGTGCCAGCAGCCAAAATCACTACGAGCAGTACTTC. The chain uses TRBV4-2 and TRBJ2-7; D gene uncertain. The V gene's germline CDR1 is LGHNA and CDR2 YNFKEQ. V was shortened by 2 bases and J by 3 bases, with 5 bases between the two germline ends. CDR3 length equals 12 residues.

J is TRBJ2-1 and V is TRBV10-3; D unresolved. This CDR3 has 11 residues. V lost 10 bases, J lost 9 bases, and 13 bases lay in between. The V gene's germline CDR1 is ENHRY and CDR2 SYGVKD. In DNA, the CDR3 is TGTGCCAGTTATCTGGGTGGTGAGCAGTTCTTC. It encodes CASYLGGEQFF.

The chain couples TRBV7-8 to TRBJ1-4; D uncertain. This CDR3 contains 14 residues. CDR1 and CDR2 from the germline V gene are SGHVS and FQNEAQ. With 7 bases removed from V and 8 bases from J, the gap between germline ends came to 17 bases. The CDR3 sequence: CASTAPQVREKLFF. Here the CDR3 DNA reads TGTGCCAGCACCGCCCCCCAAGTGCGCGAAAAACTGTTTTTT.

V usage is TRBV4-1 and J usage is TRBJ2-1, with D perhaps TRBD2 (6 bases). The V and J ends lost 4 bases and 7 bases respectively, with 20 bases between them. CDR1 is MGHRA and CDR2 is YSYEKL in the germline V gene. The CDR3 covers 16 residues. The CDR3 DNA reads TGCGCCAGCAGCCCCACGACGGGGGTTAATGTGAATGAGCAGTTCTTC. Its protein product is CASSPTTGVNVNEQFF.

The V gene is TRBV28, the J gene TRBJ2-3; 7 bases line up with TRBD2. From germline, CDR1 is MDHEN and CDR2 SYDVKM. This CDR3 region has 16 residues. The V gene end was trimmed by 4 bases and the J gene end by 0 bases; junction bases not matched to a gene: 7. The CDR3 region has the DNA TGTGCCAGCAGTTCCTCAAGCGGGACTAGCACAGATACGCAGTATTTT. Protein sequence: CASSSSSGTSTDTQYF.

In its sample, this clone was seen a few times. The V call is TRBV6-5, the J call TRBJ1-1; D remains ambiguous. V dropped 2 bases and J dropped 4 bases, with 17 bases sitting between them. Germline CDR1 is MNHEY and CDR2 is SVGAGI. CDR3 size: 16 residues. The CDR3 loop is CASSYPTDGRGTEAFF. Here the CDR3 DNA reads TGTGCCAGCAGTTACCCAACGGACGGGCGGGGCACTGAAGCTTTCTTT.

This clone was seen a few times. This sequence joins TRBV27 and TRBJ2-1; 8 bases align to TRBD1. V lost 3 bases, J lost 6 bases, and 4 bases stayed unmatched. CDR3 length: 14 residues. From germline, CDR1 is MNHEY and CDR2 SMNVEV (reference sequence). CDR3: CASSFQGAINEQFF. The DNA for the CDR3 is TGTGCCAGCAGTTTCCAGGGGGCAATCAATGAGCAGTTCTTC.

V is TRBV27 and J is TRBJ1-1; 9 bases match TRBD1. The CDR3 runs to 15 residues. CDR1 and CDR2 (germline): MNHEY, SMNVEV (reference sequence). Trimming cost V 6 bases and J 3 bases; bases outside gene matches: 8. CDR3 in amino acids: CASSVQGAPDTEAFF. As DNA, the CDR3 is TGTGCCAGCAGCGTACAGGGGGCGCCGGACACTGAAGCTTTCTTT.

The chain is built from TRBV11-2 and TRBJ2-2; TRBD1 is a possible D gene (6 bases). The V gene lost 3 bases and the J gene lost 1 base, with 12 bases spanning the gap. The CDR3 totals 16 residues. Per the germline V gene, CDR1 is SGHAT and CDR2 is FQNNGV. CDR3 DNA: TGTGCCAGCAGCTTTTTACGGACAGAGAACACCGGGGAGCTGTTTTTT. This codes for CASSFLRTENTGELFF.

DNA of the CDR3: TGCGCCAGCAGCCTGTCGGCGGTAGCGGGAGACACAGATACGCAGTATTTT. The encoded protein is CASSLSAVAGDTDTQYF. The rearrangement links TRBV4-1 to TRBJ2-3, with 9 nucleotides matching TRBD2. Trimming at V came to 4 bases and at J to 2 bases, leaving 10 bases not matched to a gene. CDR1 and CDR2 (germline): MGHRA, YSYEKL. This CDR3 has 17 residues.

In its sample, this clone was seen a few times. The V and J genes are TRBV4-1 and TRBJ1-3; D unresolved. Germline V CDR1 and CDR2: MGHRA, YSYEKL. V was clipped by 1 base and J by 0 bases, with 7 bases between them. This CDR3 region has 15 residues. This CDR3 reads CASSQVGDSGNTIYF. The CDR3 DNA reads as TGCGCCAGCAGCCAAGTGGGAGACTCTGGAAACACCATATATTTT.

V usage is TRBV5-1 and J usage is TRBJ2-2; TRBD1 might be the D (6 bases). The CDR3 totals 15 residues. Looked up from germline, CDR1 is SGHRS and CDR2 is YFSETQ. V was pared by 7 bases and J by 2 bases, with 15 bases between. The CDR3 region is CASGTGTLNTGELFF. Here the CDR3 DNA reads TGCGCCAGCGGAACCGGGACACTTAACACCGGGGAGCTGTTTTTT.

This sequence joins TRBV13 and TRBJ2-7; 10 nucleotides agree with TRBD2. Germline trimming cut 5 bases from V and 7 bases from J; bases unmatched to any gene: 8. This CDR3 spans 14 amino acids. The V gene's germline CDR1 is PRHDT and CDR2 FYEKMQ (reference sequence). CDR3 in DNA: TGTGCCAGCAGCATCATAGCGGGAGGAGGTGAGCAGTACTTC. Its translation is CASSIIAGGGEQYF. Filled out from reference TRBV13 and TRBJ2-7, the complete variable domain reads AAGVIQSPRHLIKEKRETATLKCYPIPRHDTVYWYQQGPGQDPQFLISFYEKMQSDKGSIPDRFSAQQFSDYHSELNMSSLELGDSALYFCASSIIAGGGEQYFGPGTRLTVT.

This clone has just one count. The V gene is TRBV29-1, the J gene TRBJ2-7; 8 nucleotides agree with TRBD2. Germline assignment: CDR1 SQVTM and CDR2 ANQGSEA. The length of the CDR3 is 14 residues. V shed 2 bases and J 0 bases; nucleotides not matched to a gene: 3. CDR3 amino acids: CSVESSGASYEQYF. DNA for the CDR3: TGCAGCGTTGAAAGTAGCGGGGCCTCCTACGAGCAGTACTTC.